The 17 T cell receptor beta chains below come from one sample, sequenced in a study of molecular identifiers for immune sequencing clone quantification. TCRdb called the PCR reads again in MiXCR, with one record for every CDR3 protein. The sample gives 85,000 to 90,000 distinct CDR3 sequences, roughly 23% of which show up once; 0.6% to 0.9% is in the top ten. Sequencing input: naive CD8+ T cells from blood, with Jurkat cell RNA spiked in. Subset here: FACS-sorted CD8+CD4-CCR7+CD45RA+ naive T cells. The receptors originated from a human donor in good health. Some libraries in this study had Jurkat cell RNA spiked in.

This clonotype was counted ten times or more. The gene calls are TRBV7-9 and TRBJ2-3; 8 bases align to TRBD2. The CDR3 contains 16 residues. Germline V gene sequence: CDR1 SEHNR, CDR2 FQNEAQ (reference sequence). V dropped 5 bases and J dropped 4; count of bases not matched to a gene: 11. The CDR3 sequence: CASSPTVLAAPDTQYF. As DNA, the CDR3 is TGTGCCAGCAGCCCCACTGTACTAGCGGCCCCAGATACGCAGTATTTT.

This clonotype appeared a few times. The chain links TRBV7-6 to TRBJ2-7; D is unresolved. CDR1 SGHVS and CDR2 FNYEAQ come from the germline V gene. V was clipped by 5 bases and J by 0 bases, with 14 bases between them. CDR3 length: 15 residues. The CDR3 DNA is TGTGCCAGCAGCGCACAGTCCCGTAGCTCCTACGAGCAGTACTTC. Translated, it gives CASSAQSRSSYEQYF.

With respect to this clonotype: A read error may explain this, as a much larger clone is one base away. The V call is TRBV5-3, the J call TRBJ1-1, with no clear D. TRBV5-3 has ORF status, its function being uncertain. The CDR3 is 14 residues long. The CDR3 protein is CASSLGFAETEAFF. CDR3 bases: TGTGCCAGCAGCTTGGGTTTTGCAGAAACTGAAGCTTTCTTT.

This clonotype was detected a few times. This chain links TRBV3-1 with TRBJ1-5; 8 bases fit TRBD1. CDR1 and CDR2 from the germline V gene are LGHDT and YNNKEL (reference sequence). The V segment lost 3 bases and the J segment 6 bases; nucleotides outside the gene matches: 4. The CDR3 is 14 residues long. CDR3: CASSQTGAGQPQHF. The CDR3 coding sequence is TGTGCCAGCAGCCAGACAGGGGCGGGTCAGCCCCAGCATTTT. The variable domain in full, completed from reference TRBV3-1 and TRBJ1-5, reads DTAVSQTPKYLVTQMGNDKSIKCEQNLGHDTMYWYKQDSKKFLKIMFSYNNKELIINETVPNRFSPKSPDKAHLNLHINSLELGDSAVYFCASSQTGAGQPQHFGDGTRLSIL.

The V gene is TRBV11-1, the J gene TRBJ2-7; TRBD1 matches at 9 bases. CDR3 length equals 16 residues. V was pared by 3 bases and J by 5 bases, with 11 bases of the junction left unmatched. Germline V lookup: CDR1 SGHAT, CDR2 FQDESV (reference sequence). DNA for the CDR3: TGTGCCAGCAGCTTGACTAAATGGACAGGGGAGAACGAGCAGTACTTC. It encodes CASSLTKWTGENEQYF.

This clonotype was recorded a few times. V and J are TRBV2 and TRBJ2-2; D gene uncertain. The CDR3 contains 16 residues. The germline gives CDR1 SNHLY, CDR2 FYNNEI. Trimming shortened V by 1 base and J by 1 base, and 10 bases separated the two germline ends. CDR3 sequence: CASSEELGGNTGELFF. The CDR3 coding sequence is TGTGCCAGCAGTGAAGAGCTAGGTGGGAACACCGGGGAGCTGTTTTTT.

In its sample, this clonotype was seen many times. This chain uses TRBV28 with TRBJ2-4; 8 nucleotides line up with TRBD1. The CDR3 length is 15 residues. Germline V gives CDR1 MDHEN, CDR2 SYDVKM. V gave up 6 bases and J gave up 5 bases; unmatched junction bases: 9. The CDR3 DNA is TGTGCCAGCAGCTCAAAGGACAGGGTTGAAAACATTCAGTACTTC. This encodes CASSSKDRVENIQYF. Based on the CDR3 plus reference TRBV28 and TRBJ2-4, the full variable domain is DVKVTQSSRYLVKRTGEKVFLECVQDMDHENMFWYRQDPGLGLRLIYFSYDVKMKEKGDIPEGYSVSREKKERFSLILESASTNQTSMYLCASSSKDRVENIQYFGAGTRLSVL.

Notes on this clonotype: Possible read error: a much larger clone is one base away. This sequence joins TRBV4-3 and TRBJ2-2, with TRBD2 as a possible D gene (5 bases). CDR1 and CDR2 (germline): LGHNA, YSLEER. The CDR3 has 16 amino acids. In DNA, the CDR3 is TGCGCCAGCAGCCAAGCGGCGGAAGCGAACACCGGGGAGCTGTCTTTT. It translates to CASSQAAEANTGELSF.

In its sample, this clonotype was seen a few times. The chain links TRBV20-1 to TRBJ1-6; D is possibly TRBD1 (5 bases). The CDR3 extends over 14 amino acids. Trimming removed 4 bases at V and 7 bases at J, with 14 bases between. Germline V gene data show CDR1 as DFQATT and CDR2 as SNEGSKA (reference sequence). CDR3 bases: TGCAGTGCTAACCCAGGGTTAAAGAATTCACCCCTCCACTTT. Its protein is CSANPGLKNSPLHF.

This clonotype has more than one count but fewer than ten. The rearrangement joins TRBV2 to TRBJ2-1; the match to TRBD2 covers 11 bases. Germline CDR1 and CDR2: SNHLY and FYNNEI. V lost 3 bases and J lost 7; bases outside the gene matches: 8. This CDR3 comprises 16 residues. This CDR3 reads CASSELTSGRGNEQFF. The CDR3 DNA follows: TGTGCCAGCAGTGAGCTCACTAGCGGGAGAGGAAATGAGCAGTTCTTC.

This clonotype occurred many times. The chain combines TRBV20-1 with TRBJ2-4; 10 bases align to TRBD1. Germline V CDR1 and CDR2: DFQATT, SNEGSKA (reference sequence). V lost 0 bases, J lost 15 bases, and 2 bases stayed unmatched. The CDR3 covers 11 residues. The CDR3 region has the DNA TGCAGTGCTAGAGAAGGGACAGGGGCGTACTTC. Translating it yields CSAREGTGAYF.

In this sample, this clonotype turned up a few times. This CDR3 reads CASNTEMNTEAFF. CDR3 coding DNA: TGTGCCAGCAATACAGAGATGAACACTGAAGCTTTCTTT. This rearrangement joins TRBV2 to TRBJ1-1; D is unresolved. Trimming took 7 bases from V and 0 from J, leaving 9 bases between them. Per germline, CDR1 SNHLY and CDR2 FYNNEI. This CDR3 is 13 amino acids long.

In its sample, this clonotype was seen a few times. This rearrangement joins TRBV5-1 to TRBJ2-1, with TRBD1 as a possible D gene (8 bases). V was shortened by 4 bases and J by 6 bases, with 17 bases between the two germline ends. The CDR3 length is 15 residues. Germline loops: CDR1 SGHRS, CDR2 YFSETQ. CDR3 loop: CASSPGGLAVNEQFF. CDR3 nucleotides: TGCGCCAGCAGCCCAGGGGGCCTAGCGGTCAATGAGCAGTTCTTC.

Concerning this clonotype itself: This may arise from a read error, as a much more abundant clone is one base away. This rearrangement joins TRBV4-3 to TRBJ2-1, with D unclear. The CDR3 is 15 residues long. V lost 0 bases to trimming and J lost 6 bases, with 12 bases between them. The germline V gene encodes CDR1 LGHNA and CDR2 YSLEER. CDR3 amino acids: CASSQESDLGNEQFF. The CDR3 nucleotides read TGCGCCAGCAGCCAAGAGAGTGATTTGGGCAATGAGCAGTTCTTC.

The table lists this clonotype with a few counts. The rearrangement uses TRBV4-1 and TRBJ1-5; 9 bases are shared with TRBD1. CDR3 size: 15 residues. The V segment lost 4 bases and the J segment 4 bases; nucleotides outside the gene matches: 5. CDR1 and CDR2 from the germline V gene are MGHRA and YSYEKL. CDR3: CASSLPDRGNQPQHF. DNA for the CDR3: TGCGCCAGCAGCCTACCGGACAGGGGAAATCAGCCCCAGCATTTT.

This clonotype has ten or more counts. This chain connects TRBV27 to TRBJ1-1; D is possibly TRBD1 (5 bases). Trimming left V 3 bases short and J 4 bases short, with 12 bases between. The CDR3 sequence is 14 residues long. The germline CDR1 and CDR2 sequences are MNHEY and SMNVEV (reference sequence). The CDR3 is CASSFAGRATEAFF. As DNA, the CDR3 is TGTGCCAGCAGTTTCGCAGGGAGGGCCACTGAAGCTTTCTTT.

This clonotype has ten or more counts. V usage is TRBV20-1 and J usage is TRBJ2-3; 8 bases match TRBD2. There are 15 residues in the CDR3. Trimming removed 6 bases from V and 1 base from J; junction bases left unmatched: 9. Germline V gives CDR1 DFQATT, CDR2 SNEGSKA (reference sequence). CDR3 nucleotides: TGCAGTGCCCTCCTTCGGGGGGGGGGCACAGATACGCAGTATTTT. Amino acid sequence: CSALLRGGGTDTQYF.